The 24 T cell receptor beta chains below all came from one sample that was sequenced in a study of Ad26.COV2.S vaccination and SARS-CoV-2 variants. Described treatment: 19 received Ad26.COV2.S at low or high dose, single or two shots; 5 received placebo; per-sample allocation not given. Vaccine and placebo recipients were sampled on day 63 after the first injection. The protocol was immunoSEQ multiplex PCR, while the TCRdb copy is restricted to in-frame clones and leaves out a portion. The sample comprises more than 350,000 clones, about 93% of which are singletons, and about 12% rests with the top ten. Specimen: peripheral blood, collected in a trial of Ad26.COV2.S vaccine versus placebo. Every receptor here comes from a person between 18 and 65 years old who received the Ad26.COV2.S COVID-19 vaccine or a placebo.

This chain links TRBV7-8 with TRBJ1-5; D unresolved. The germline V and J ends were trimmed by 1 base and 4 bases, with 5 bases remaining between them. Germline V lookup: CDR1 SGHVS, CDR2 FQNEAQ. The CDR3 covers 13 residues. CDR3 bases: TGTGCCAGCAGCTTAGGTCTTAATCAGCCCCAGCATTTT. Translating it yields CASSLGLNQPQHF.

The CDR3 loop is CASSGRGGSRNEQFF. The CDR3 nucleotides read TGTGCCAGCAGTGGTAGGGGCGGGAGCCGGAATGAGCAGTTCTTC. The chain has TRBV2 and TRBJ2-1; TRBD2 aligns across 7 bases. This CDR3 is built from 15 residues. Germline lookup yields CDR1 SNHLY and CDR2 FYNNEI. V was clipped by 4 bases and J by 7 bases; unmatched bases: 10.

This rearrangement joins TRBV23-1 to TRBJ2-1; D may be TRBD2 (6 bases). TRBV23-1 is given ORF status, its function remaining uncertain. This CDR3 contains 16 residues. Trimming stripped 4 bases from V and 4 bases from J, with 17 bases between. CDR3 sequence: CASSLCGERVYNEQFF. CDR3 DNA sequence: TGCGCCAGCAGTCTATGTGGGGAGCGGGTTTACAATGAGCAGTTCTTC.

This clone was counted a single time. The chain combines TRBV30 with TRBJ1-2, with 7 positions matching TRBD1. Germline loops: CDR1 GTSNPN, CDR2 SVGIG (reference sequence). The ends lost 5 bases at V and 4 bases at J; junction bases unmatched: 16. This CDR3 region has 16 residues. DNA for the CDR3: TGTGCCTGGGGCACAGGGGCGCAGGACCCGATCTATGGCTACACCTTC. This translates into CAWGTGAQDPIYGYTF.

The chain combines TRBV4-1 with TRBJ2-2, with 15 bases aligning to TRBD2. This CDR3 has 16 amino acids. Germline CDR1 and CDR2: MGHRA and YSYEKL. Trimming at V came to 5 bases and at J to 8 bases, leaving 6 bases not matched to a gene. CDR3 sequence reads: CASSSRTSGRGGELFF. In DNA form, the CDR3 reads TGCGCCAGCAGCTCTCGGACTAGCGGGAGGGGAGGGGAGCTGTTTTTT.

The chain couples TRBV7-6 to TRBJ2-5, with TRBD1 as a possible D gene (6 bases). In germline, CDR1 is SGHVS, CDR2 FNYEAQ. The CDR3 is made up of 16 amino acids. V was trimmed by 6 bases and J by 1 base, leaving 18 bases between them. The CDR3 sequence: CASSRFGGQIQETQYF. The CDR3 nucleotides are TGTGCCAGCAGTCGTTTTGGTGGACAGATCCAAGAGACCCAGTACTTC. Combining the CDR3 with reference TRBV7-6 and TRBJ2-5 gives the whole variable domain GAGVSQSPRYKVTKRGQDVALRCDPISGHVSLYWYRQALGQGPEFLTYFNYEAQQDKSGLPNDRFSAERPEGSISTLTIQRTEQRDSAMYRCASSRFGGQIQETQYFGPGTRLLVL.

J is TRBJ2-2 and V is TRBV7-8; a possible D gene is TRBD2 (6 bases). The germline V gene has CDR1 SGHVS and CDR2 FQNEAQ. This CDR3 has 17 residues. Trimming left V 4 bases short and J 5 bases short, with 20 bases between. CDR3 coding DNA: TGTGCCAGCAGCTCGGTCGGGCTAGCGTCGAGGACCGGGGAGCTGTTTTTT. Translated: CASSSVGLASRTGELFF. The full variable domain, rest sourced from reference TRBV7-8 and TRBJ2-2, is GAGVSQSPRYKVAKRGQDVALRCDPISGHVSLFWYQQALGQGPEFLTYFQNEAQLDKSGLPSDRFFAERPEGSVSTLKIQRTQQEDSAVYLCASSSVGLASRTGELFFGEGSRLTVL.

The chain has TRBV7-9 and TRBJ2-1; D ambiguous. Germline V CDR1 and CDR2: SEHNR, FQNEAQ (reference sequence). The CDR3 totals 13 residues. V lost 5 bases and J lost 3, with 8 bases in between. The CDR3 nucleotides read TGTGCCAGCAGCCTAGATGTCTACAATGAGCAGTTCTTC. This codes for CASSLDVYNEQFF.

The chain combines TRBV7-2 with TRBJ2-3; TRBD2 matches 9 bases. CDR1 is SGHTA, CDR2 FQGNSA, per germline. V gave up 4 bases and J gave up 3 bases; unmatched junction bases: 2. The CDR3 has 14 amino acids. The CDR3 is CASSWAGGTDTQYF. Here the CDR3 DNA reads TGTGCCAGCAGCTGGGCGGGAGGGACAGATACGCAGTATTTT.

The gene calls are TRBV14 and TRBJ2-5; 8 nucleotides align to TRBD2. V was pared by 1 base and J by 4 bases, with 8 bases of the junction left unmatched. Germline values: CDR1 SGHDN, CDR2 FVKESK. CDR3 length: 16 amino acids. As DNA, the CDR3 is TGTGCCAGCAGCCAAGTTAATGGCGGGAGGTCAGAGACCCAGTACTTC. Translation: CASSQVNGGRSETQYF.

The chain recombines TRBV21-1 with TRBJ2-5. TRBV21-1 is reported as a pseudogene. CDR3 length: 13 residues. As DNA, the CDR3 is TGTGCCAGCAGCGGGCGGCCGGGTGAGACCCAGTACTTC. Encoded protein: CASSGRPGETQYF.

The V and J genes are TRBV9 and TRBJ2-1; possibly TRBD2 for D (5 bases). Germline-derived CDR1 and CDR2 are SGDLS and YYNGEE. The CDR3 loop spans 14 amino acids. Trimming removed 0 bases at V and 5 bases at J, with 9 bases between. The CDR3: CASSVVGEHNEQFF. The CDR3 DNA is TGTGCCAGCAGCGTAGTCGGGGAACACAATGAGCAGTTCTTC.

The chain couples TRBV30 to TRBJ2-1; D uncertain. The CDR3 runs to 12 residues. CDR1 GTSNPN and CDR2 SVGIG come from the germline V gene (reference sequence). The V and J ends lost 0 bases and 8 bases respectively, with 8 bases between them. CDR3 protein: CAWSVLRDEQFF. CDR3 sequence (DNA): TGTGCCTGGAGTGTCCTTAGGGATGAGCAGTTCTTC.

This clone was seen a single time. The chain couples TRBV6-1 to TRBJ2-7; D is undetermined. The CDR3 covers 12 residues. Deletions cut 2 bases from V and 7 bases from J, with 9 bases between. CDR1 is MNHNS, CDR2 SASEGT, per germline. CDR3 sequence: CASSETTLEQYF. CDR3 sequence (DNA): TGTGCCAGCAGTGAAACAACGTTGGAGCAGTACTTC.

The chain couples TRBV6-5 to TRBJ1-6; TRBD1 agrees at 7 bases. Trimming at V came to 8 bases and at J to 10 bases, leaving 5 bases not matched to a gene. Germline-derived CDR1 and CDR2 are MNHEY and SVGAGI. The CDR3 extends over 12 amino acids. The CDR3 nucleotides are TGTGCCAGCGTCAGGGGGGGATCACCCCTCCACTTT. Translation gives CASVRGGSPLHF.

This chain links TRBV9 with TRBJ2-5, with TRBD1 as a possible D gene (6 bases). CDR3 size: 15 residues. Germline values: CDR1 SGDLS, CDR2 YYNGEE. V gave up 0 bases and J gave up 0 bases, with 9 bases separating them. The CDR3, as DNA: TGTGCCAGCAGCGTAGTCGGACAGTACCAAGAGACCCAGTACTTC. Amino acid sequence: CASSVVGQYQETQYF.

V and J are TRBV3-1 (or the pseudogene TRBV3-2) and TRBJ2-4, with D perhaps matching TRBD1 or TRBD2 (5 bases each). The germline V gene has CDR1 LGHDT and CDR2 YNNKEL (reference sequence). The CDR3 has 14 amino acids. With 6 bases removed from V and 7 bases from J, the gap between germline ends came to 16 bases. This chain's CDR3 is CASSPGTKVNIQYF. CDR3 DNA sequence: TGTGCCAGCAGTCCCGGGACCAAGGTCAACATTCAGTACTTC.

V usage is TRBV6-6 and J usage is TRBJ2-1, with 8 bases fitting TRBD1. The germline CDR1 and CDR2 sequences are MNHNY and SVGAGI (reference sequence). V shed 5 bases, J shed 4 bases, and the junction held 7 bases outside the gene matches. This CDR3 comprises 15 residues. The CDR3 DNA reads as TGTGCCAGCAGTCCTGGACAGGGAACTTACAATGAGCAGTTCTTC. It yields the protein CASSPGQGTYNEQFF.

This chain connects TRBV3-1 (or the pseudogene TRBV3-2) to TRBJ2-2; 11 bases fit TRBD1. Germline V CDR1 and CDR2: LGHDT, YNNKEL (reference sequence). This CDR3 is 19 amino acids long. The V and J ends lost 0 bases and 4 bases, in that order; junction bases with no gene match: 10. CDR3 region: CASSQDRGGGQGGTGELFF. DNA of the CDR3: TGTGCCAGCAGCCAAGATCGAGGCGGGGGACAGGGGGGCACCGGGGAGCTGTTTTTT.

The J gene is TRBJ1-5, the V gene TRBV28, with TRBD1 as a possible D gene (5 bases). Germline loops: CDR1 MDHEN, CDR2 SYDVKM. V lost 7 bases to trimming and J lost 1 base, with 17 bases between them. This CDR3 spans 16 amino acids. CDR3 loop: CASTGGAGVSNQPQHF. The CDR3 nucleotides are TGTGCCAGCACCGGTGGCGCGGGGGTAAGCAATCAGCCCCAGCATTTT. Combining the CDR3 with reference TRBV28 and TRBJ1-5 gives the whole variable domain DVKVTQSSRYLVKRTGEKVFLECVQDMDHENMFWYRQDPGLGLRLIYFSYDVKMKEKGDIPEGYSVSREKKERFSLILESASTNQTSMYLCASTGGAGVSNQPQHFGDGTRLSIL.

CDR3 DNA: TGCAGCATCCAAGAAGAGACCCAGTACTTC. It codes for CSIQEETQYF. V gene TRBV29-1 combines with J gene TRBJ2-5; D not certain. Trimming pared 8 bases from V and 3 bases from J, leaving 7 bases between. The germline V gene has CDR1 SQVTM and CDR2 ANQGSEA. The CDR3 sequence is 10 residues long.

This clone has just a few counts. CDR3 sequence reads: CASPIGTALFFFF. In DNA form, the CDR3 reads TGTGCCAGTCCTATAGGGACGGCCCTTTTCTTCTTCTTT. V usage is TRBV7-9 and J usage is TRBJ1-1; maybe TRBD1 (5 bases). The CDR3 totals 13 residues. Trimming shortened V by 9 bases and J by 14 bases, and 25 bases separated the two germline ends. Germline lookup yields CDR1 SEHNR and CDR2 FQNEAQ (reference sequence).

The CDR3: CASSLEPGQHYEQYF. DNA for the CDR3: TGCGCCAGCAGCTTGGAACCGGGACAGCACTACGAGCAGTACTTC. The rearrangement links TRBV5-1 to TRBJ2-7; 7 nucleotides agree with TRBD1. The CDR3 sequence is 15 residues long. Germline CDR1 reads SGHRS; CDR2 reads YFSETQ. Trimming at V came to 0 bases and at J to 3 bases, leaving 6 bases not matched to a gene.

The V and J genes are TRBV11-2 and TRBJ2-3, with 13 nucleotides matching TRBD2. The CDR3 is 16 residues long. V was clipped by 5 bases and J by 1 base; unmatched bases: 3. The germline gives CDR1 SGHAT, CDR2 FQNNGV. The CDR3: CASSPGLAGGTDTQYF. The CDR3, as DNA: TGTGCCAGCAGCCCAGGACTAGCGGGAGGCACAGATACGCAGTATTTT.